The clone carrying this T cell receptor (beta chain) was seen more than once but under ten times. The target antigen is unknown. These data are taken from a study of T cell responses to AZD1222 COVID-19 vaccine. General observations from the study: Reportedly, nearly half of unique spike TCRs recognized epitopes outside B.1.351/B.1.1.7 mutations. Most donors were white British and more were female, and clonal diversity was possibly underestimated. Mapped onto spike, vaccine-associated CD4 TCRs spanned it and were dominant at 160-218 and 743-854. Baseline serostatus was positive in only six AZD1222 recipients.

The assay was immunoSEQ multiplex PCR, and TCRdb's table has in-frame clones only and misses some. The sample has under 150,000 clones, around 88% seen once. CDR1 and CDR2 from the germline V gene are MDHEN and SYDVKM. This CDR3 comprises 16 residues. V lost 2 bases and J 0 bases, leaving 13 bases between the germline ends. This TCR was recovered from an adult who received the AZD1222 COVID-19 vaccine. Sequences were derived from peripheral blood, sampled 28 days after the second AZD1222 dose. The V call is TRBV28, the J call TRBJ1-1, with a tentative D call TRBD1 (6 bases). The CDR3 is CASSLGRGWVNTEAFF. The DNA of the CDR3 is TGTGCCAGCAGTTTAGGCAGGGGTTGGGTGAACACTGAAGCTTTCTTT.